Each of the 15 T cell receptor beta chains below was sequenced from the same sample in a study of T cells in Graves' hyperthyroidism and ophthalmopathy. What was amplified from RNA transcripts were TCR beta CDR3 regions. First-round RT-PCR targeting the TCR CDR3 was performed with the HTBI primer set. In TCRdb, the multiplex PCR reads were re-called with MiXCR into one record per CDR3 protein. In the table there are under 700,000 distinct CDR3 sequences, 16% of which are singletons. The sequencing sample was made of blood. The receptors originated from a woman between 18 and 30 years old with Graves' hyperthyroidism.

The chain links TRBV10-3 to TRBJ2-5, with 13 bases identical to TRBD2. Germline values: CDR1 ENHRY, CDR2 SYGVKD. The CDR3 is made up of 17 amino acids. The ends lost 4 bases at V and 1 base at J; junction bases unmatched: 6. This chain's CDR3 is CAISGRLAGGLQETQYF. The CDR3 DNA reads TGTGCCATCAGTGGTCGACTAGCGGGGGGCCTCCAAGAGACCCAGTACTTC.

This chain links TRBV29-1 with TRBJ1-2; D not certain. This CDR3 region has 10 residues. Looked up from germline, CDR1 is SQVTM and CDR2 is ANQGSEA. V was clipped by 3 bases and J by 6 bases, with 5 bases between them. The CDR3 loop is CSVESDGYTF. The DNA for the CDR3 is TGCAGCGTTGAGTCCGATGGCTACACCTTC.

This clonotype has ten or more counts. The CDR3 region is CATAPSNREGSYEQYF. CDR3 coding DNA: TGTGCCACTGCTCCGTCCAACAGGGAAGGGTCCTACGAGCAGTACTTC. V gene TRBV24-1 combines with J gene TRBJ2-7, with a tentative D call TRBD1 (6 bases). The CDR3 consists of 16 residues. With 10 bases removed from V and 1 base from J, the gap between germline ends came to 22 bases. CDR1 and CDR2 (germline): KGHDR, SFDVKD.

The rearrangement links TRBV11-2 to TRBJ1-2; D ambiguous. CDR3 size: 14 residues. Germline values: CDR1 SGHAT, CDR2 FQNNGV. V was pared by 1 base and J by 4 bases, with 10 bases between. This CDR3 is CASSLVPGFYGYTF. The CDR3 nucleotides read TGTGCCAGCAGCTTAGTTCCGGGGTTCTATGGCTACACCTTC.

This clonotype was seen repeatedly, ten times or more. V is TRBV12-3 or TRBV12-4 and J is TRBJ2-7, with a weak D call TRBD1 (5 bases). V lost 7 bases and J 3 bases, leaving 13 bases between the germline ends. CDR3 length equals 13 residues. CDR3 DNA sequence: TGTGCCAGCACCCGGTCAGACAGCTACGAGCAGTACTTC. Amino acids: CASTRSDSYEQYF.

This clonotype was seen at least ten times. This chain connects TRBV10-3 to TRBJ1-2, with D unclear. Trimming pared 0 bases from V and 0 bases from J, leaving 2 bases between. Germline CDR1 is ENHRY and CDR2 is SYGVKD. CDR3 length: 13 residues. The CDR3 region has the DNA TGTGCCATCAGTGAGTCTACTAACTATGGCTACACCTTC. Protein: CAISESTNYGYTF.

The gene calls are TRBV29-1 and TRBJ1-1; the D gene is possibly TRBD1 (6 bases). Germline loops: CDR1 SQVTM, CDR2 ANQGSEA. CDR3 size: 13 residues. The V and J ends lost 0 bases and 1 base respectively, with 6 bases between them. The CDR3 region has the DNA TGCAGCGTTGAAGAAGGGGGGAACACTGAAGCTTTCTTT. Translating it yields CSVEEGGNTEAFF.

This chain links TRBV9 with TRBJ2-3; TRBD2 might be the D (6 bases). The CDR3 contains 15 residues. The germline V gene has CDR1 SGDLS and CDR2 YYNGEE. The V and J ends lost 1 base and 4 bases respectively, with 13 bases between them. The CDR3 region has the DNA TGTGCCAGCAGCGTACGAGGCGGGGTTGCAGATACGCAGTATTTT. The encoded protein is CASSVRGGVADTQYF.

The gene calls are TRBV19 and TRBJ1-5; 7 bases are a match to TRBD1. V lost 0 bases to trimming and J lost 6 bases; unmatched junction nucleotides: 8. The CDR3 has 16 amino acids. Per germline, CDR1 LNHDA and CDR2 SQIVND (reference sequence). The CDR3 sequence is CASSIDTGEGRQPQHF. The CDR3 DNA reads as TGTGCCAGTAGTATAGATACAGGGGAAGGGCGTCAGCCCCAGCATTTT.

This clonotype was recorded many times. The chain carries TRBV15 and TRBJ1-2, with unresolved D. V lost 1 base and J 4 bases, leaving 10 bases between the germline ends. The CDR3 length is 14 residues. CDR1 LNHNV and CDR2 YYDKDF come from the germline V gene (reference sequence). CDR3 nucleotide sequence: TGTGCCACCAGCAGAGGGACCGGCTTCTATGGCTACACCTTC. Its protein product is CATSRGTGFYGYTF.

This chain uses TRBV4-3 with TRBJ2-1; D ambiguous. Germline CDR1 LGHNA, CDR2 YSLEER. The CDR3 spans 17 residues. The V end lost 0 bases, the J end lost 0 bases, and 12 bases lay between the germline ends. The CDR3 is CASSQDLAESSYNEQFF. CDR3 bases: TGCGCCAGCAGCCAAGATCTGGCGGAAAGCTCCTACAATGAGCAGTTCTTC.

The table lists this clonotype with many counts. V is TRBV7-2 and J is TRBJ2-7; either TRBD1 or TRBD2 may fit D (5 bases each). The CDR3 loop spans 15 amino acids. CDR1 is SGHTA, CDR2 FQGNSA, per germline. V was shortened by 1 base and J by 4 bases, with 14 bases between the two germline ends. Here the CDR3 DNA reads TGTGCCAGCAGCTTAGGGGGGTACTCATTGTACGAGCAGTACTTC. This sequence encodes CASSLGGYSLYEQYF.

This clonotype was observed many times. The chain links TRBV20-1 to TRBJ1-1, with D hard to call. Deletions cut 6 bases from V and 2 bases from J, with 13 bases between. Looked up from germline, CDR1 is DFQATT and CDR2 is SNEGSKA (reference sequence). The CDR3 sequence is 13 residues long. Written as DNA, the CDR3 is TGCAGTGCCATCTCGGGAAGAAACACTGAAGCTTTCTTT. It encodes CSAISGRNTEAFF.

This clonotype was detected ten times or more. This chain links TRBV6-1 with TRBJ1-3; 8 nucleotides line up with TRBD1. This CDR3 contains 16 residues. Losses at the gene ends were 6 bases for V and 5 bases for J; bases not matched to a gene: 12. Germline CDR1 reads MNHNS; CDR2 reads SASEGT. In DNA form, the CDR3 reads TGTGCCAGCAGGGACGATGTGGGGGACAGGAGAAACACCATATATTTT. Amino acids: CASRDDVGDRRNTIYF.

This clonotype has at least ten counts. This rearrangement joins TRBV14 to TRBJ2-1; 12 bases map to TRBD2. The germline V gene encodes CDR1 SGHDN and CDR2 FVKESK. This CDR3 comprises 16 residues. J lost 5 bases, V lost 1 base, and 3 bases had no gene match. This CDR3 is CASSQASGRADNEQFF. The CDR3 DNA sequence: TGTGCCAGCAGCCAAGCTAGCGGGAGGGCCGACAATGAGCAGTTCTTC.